This entry features one T cell receptor (beta chain) sequence. Sequencing used immunoSEQ multiplex PCR; TCRdb keeps in-frame clones, though not all of them. Altogether about 22,000 clones are present, around 89% being singletons, with the ten largest covering roughly 10%. The sample belongs to a study of lymphopenia after photon versus proton radiotherapy. Source: peripheral blood, taken from a patient treated with proton-based radiotherapy. This TCR came from an elderly man with esophageal cancer.

In DNA form, the CDR3 reads TGTGCCAGCAGCCGTGAGACAGTGGGCGAGCAGTACTTC. Translation gives CASSRETVGEQYF. The genes are TRBV11-2 and TRBJ2-7, with a weak D call TRBD1 (5 bases). V was cut by 5 bases and J by 6 bases, with 14 bases left in between. The CDR3 contains 13 residues. Per the germline V gene, CDR1 is SGHAT and CDR2 is FQNNGV. Variable domain in full (rest from reference TRBV11-2 and TRBJ2-7): EAGVAQSPRYKIIEKRQSVAFWCNPISGHATLYWYQQILGQGPKLLIQFQNNGVVDDSQLPKDRFSAERLKGVDSTLKIQPAKLEDSAVYLCASSRETVGEQYFGPGTRLTVT.